The 13 T cell receptor beta chains below were found in one sample sequenced in a study of OX40 agonist ivuxolimab in advanced cancers. Sequenced by immunoSEQ multiplex PCR; TCRdb stores in-frame clones only, minus some. The table includes approximately 16,000 clones, approximately 86% detected once. This specimen was CD4+ or CD8+ T cells sorted from blood, taken in a trial of the OX40 agonist ivuxolimab. The receptors come from an adult with an advanced solid tumor such as melanoma, head and neck, liver or kidney cancer.

This clone is a singleton in its sample. The chain links TRBV4-3 to TRBJ1-5; TRBD1 matches 7 bases. V shed 4 bases, J shed 4 bases, and the junction held 4 bases outside the gene matches. The germline V gene encodes CDR1 LGHNA and CDR2 YSLEER. This CDR3 is built from 14 residues. The CDR3 DNA is TGCGCCAGCAGCCGCTCGACAGGGAATCAGCCCCAGCATTTT. It specifies CASSRSTGNQPQHF.

The V and J genes are TRBV5-1 and TRBJ2-7, with 7 bases aligning to TRBD1. V lost 4 bases, J lost 1 base, and 14 bases stayed unmatched. The CDR3 is made up of 17 amino acids. CDR1 is SGHRS and CDR2 is YFSETQ in the germline V gene. CDR3 region: CASSPSRQGFGSYEQYF. DNA for the CDR3: TGCGCCAGCAGCCCTAGTAGACAGGGATTCGGGTCCTACGAGCAGTACTTC.

The rearrangement joins TRBV11-1 to TRBJ2-1; TRBD1 agrees at 8 bases. The CDR3 totals 14 residues. The J segment lost 8 bases and the V segment lost 1 base, leaving 4 bases of the junction unmatched. Germline V gene lookup returns CDR1 SGHAT and CDR2 FQDESV (reference sequence). The CDR3 here is CASSLGTGTDEQFF. For the CDR3, the DNA is TGTGCCAGCAGCTTAGGGACAGGGACCGATGAGCAGTTCTTC.

The J gene is TRBJ1-5, the V gene TRBV6-5; 10 nucleotides agree with TRBD1. Looked up from germline, CDR1 is MNHEY and CDR2 is SVGAGI. Germline trimming cut 6 bases from V and 6 bases from J; bases unmatched to any gene: 8. The CDR3 extends over 15 amino acids. CDR3 loop: CASRGTGAATQPQHF. The DNA of the CDR3 is TGTGCCAGCAGAGGGACAGGGGCGGCGACTCAGCCCCAGCATTTT.

The CDR3 sequence is CAWSLKGTSGRGEQFF. DNA for the CDR3: TGTGCCTGGAGTCTGAAAGGGACTAGCGGGAGGGGAGAGCAGTTCTTC. The rearrangement joins TRBV30 to TRBJ2-1; 16 nucleotides match TRBD2. This CDR3 is 16 amino acids long. Trimming removed 2 bases from V and 10 bases from J; junction bases left unmatched: 8. Germline loops: CDR1 GTSNPN, CDR2 SVGIG (reference sequence).

This chain joins TRBV28 and TRBJ2-3; TRBD2 might be the D (6 bases). The CDR3 spans 14 residues. V lost 6 bases and J lost 2, with 12 bases in between. The V gene's germline CDR1 is MDHEN and CDR2 SYDVKM. The chain's CDR3 is CASRAPSVTDTQYF. Here the CDR3 DNA reads TGTGCCAGCAGAGCCCCTAGCGTCACAGATACGCAGTATTTT. The full variable domain, its missing parts supplied by reference TRBV28 and TRBJ2-3, is DVKVTQSSRYLVKRTGEKVFLECVQDMDHENMFWYRQDPGLGLRLIYFSYDVKMKEKGDIPEGYSVSREKKERFSLILESASTNQTSMYLCASRAPSVTDTQYFGPGTRLTVL.

This clone was observed a handful of times. The rearrangement uses TRBV2 and TRBJ1-1; tentatively, D is TRBD1 (5 bases). V dropped 4 bases and J dropped 4 bases, with 10 bases sitting between them. From germline, CDR1 is SNHLY and CDR2 FYNNEI. This CDR3 is 13 amino acids long. The CDR3: CASSVRASTEAFF. In DNA, the CDR3 is TGTGCCAGCAGTGTCAGGGCTAGCACTGAAGCTTTCTTT.

The rearrangement uses TRBV11-2 and TRBJ1-6; 10 bases fit TRBD1. Germline V gene sequence: CDR1 SGHAT, CDR2 FQNNGV. This CDR3 is 16 amino acids long. Trimming cost V 5 bases and J 7 bases; bases outside gene matches: 8. The CDR3 sequence: CASSPRDRGNNSPLHF. The CDR3 DNA is TGTGCCAGCAGCCCCCGGGACAGGGGTAACAATTCACCCCTCCACTTT.

This clone was observed once. The chain carries TRBV4-3 and TRBJ1-2; no definite D call. The CDR3 is made up of 13 amino acids. V lost 3 bases to trimming and J lost 7 bases, with 12 bases between them. Germline V gene data show CDR1 as LGHNA and CDR2 as YSLEER. This CDR3 reads CASSHRGSFGYTF. The CDR3 coding sequence is TGCGCCAGCAGCCACAGAGGGTCTTTTGGCTACACCTTC.

CDR3 bases: TGTGCCAGCAGCTTAAAAAACAGAGGAGTTGAAGCTTTCTTT. It translates to CASSLKNRGVEAFF. The chain employs TRBV11-1 and TRBJ1-1; D not resolved. This CDR3 has 14 residues. Germline lookup yields CDR1 SGHAT and CDR2 FQDESV (reference sequence). V was pared by 2 bases and J by 7 bases, with 14 bases between. The variable domain in full, with the rest retrieved from reference TRBV11-1 and TRBJ1-1, is EAEVAQSPRYKITEKSQAVAFWCDPISGHATLYWYRQILGQGPELLVQFQDESVVDDSQLPKDRFSAERLKGVDSTLKIQPAELGDSAMYLCASSLKNRGVEAFFGQGTRLTVV.

This rearrangement joins TRBV5-1 to TRBJ2-7; 11 bases match TRBD2. The trim removed 4 bases at V and 1 base at J, leaving 4 bases unmatched. The CDR3 sequence is 15 residues long. Germline V gives CDR1 SGHRS, CDR2 YFSETQ. CDR3 nucleotides: TGCGCCAGCAGCGACACTAGCGGGAGTTCCTACGAGCAGTACTTC. It codes for CASSDTSGSSYEQYF.

This chain joins TRBV29-1 and TRBJ2-3; 7 nucleotides match TRBD1. The CDR3 runs to 13 residues. J lost 0 bases, V lost 7 bases, and 4 bases had no gene match. The germline CDR1 and CDR2 sequences are SQVTM and ANQGSEA. The CDR3 loop is CSGRGRSTDTQYF. Here the CDR3 DNA reads TGCAGCGGCAGGGGGAGAAGCACAGATACGCAGTATTTT.

This chain uses TRBV27 with TRBJ1-1, with 8 bases aligning to TRBD1. J gave up 0 bases and V 3 bases, and 3 bases lay outside the gene matches. This CDR3 comprises 15 residues. From germline, CDR1 is MNHEY and CDR2 SMNVEV (reference sequence). In nucleotides, the CDR3 is TGTGCCAGCAGTTTCAGGGGGCCCCTGAACACTGAAGCTTTCTTT. Its translation is CASSFRGPLNTEAFF.